This TCR beta chain is from a study of T cells in Graves' hyperthyroidism and ophthalmopathy. Study at large: Peripheral blood was taken when the disease was first diagnosed, before any treatment began.

The TCR beta CDR3 regions underwent amplification using RNA transcripts as the source. TCR CDR3 underwent first-round RT-PCR with the HTBI primer set. Each CDR3 protein gets one entry after TCRdb re-called the multiplex PCR reads with MiXCR. Of over 250,000 distinct CDR3 sequences listed, under 30% were seen once; the top ten hold over 25%. There are 13 residues in the CDR3. CDR1 is MNHEY and CDR2 is SMNVEV in the germline V gene (reference sequence). V was clipped by 6 bases and J by 4 bases, with 12 bases between them. This clonotype was detected many times. This clonotype was sampled from a man in his forties with Graves' hyperthyroidism that later progressed to Graves' ophthalmopathy. The chain is built from TRBV27 and TRBJ2-5, with D uncertain. Material for sequencing was blood. The CDR3 region has the DNA TGTGCCAGCAGCCCACCCCCTGGAGAGACCCAGTACTTC. Its protein is CASSPPPGETQYF.